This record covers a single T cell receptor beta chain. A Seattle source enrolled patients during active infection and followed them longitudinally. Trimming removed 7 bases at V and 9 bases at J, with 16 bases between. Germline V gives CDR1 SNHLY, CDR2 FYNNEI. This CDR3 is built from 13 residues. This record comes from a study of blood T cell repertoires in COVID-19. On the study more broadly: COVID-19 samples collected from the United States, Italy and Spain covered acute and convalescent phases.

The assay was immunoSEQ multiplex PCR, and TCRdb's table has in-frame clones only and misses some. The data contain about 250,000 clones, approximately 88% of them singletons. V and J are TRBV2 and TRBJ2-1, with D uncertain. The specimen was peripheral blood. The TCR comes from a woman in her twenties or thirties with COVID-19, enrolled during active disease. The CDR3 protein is CASITSRFGEQFF. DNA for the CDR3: TGTGCCAGCATTACCTCTAGGTTTGGTGAGCAGTTCTTC.